The 22 T cell receptor beta chains below come from one sample, sequenced in a study of cytomegalovirus exposure and HLA in healthy donors. The PCR ran on 60 Vbeta and 13 Jbeta primers. Only in-frame clones appear in the TCRdb table, and some are missing; sequencing was by immunoSEQ multiplex PCR. The table shows approximately 100,000 clones, with 50% to 70% occurring only once. Source material: PBMCs. The receptors shown here come from a man under 40 in good health and CMV-seropositive.

The J gene is TRBJ2-1, the V gene TRBV7-8; TRBD2 matches at 12 bases. The germline V gene has CDR1 SGHVS and CDR2 FQNEAQ. CDR3 size: 16 residues. J gave up 2 bases and V 7 bases, and 6 bases lay outside the gene matches. The CDR3 loop is CASNRLAGAPYNEQFF. The CDR3 DNA sequence: TGTGCCAGCAACAGACTAGCGGGGGCCCCCTACAATGAGCAGTTCTTC. Full variable domain (missing parts from reference TRBV7-8 and TRBJ2-1): GAGVSQSPRYKVAKRGQDVALRCDPISGHVSLFWYQQALGQGPEFLTYFQNEAQLDKSGLPSDRFFAERPEGSVSTLKIQRTQQEDSAVYLCASNRLAGAPYNEQFFGPGTRLTVL.

This rearrangement joins TRBV19 to TRBJ1-1; the D gene is possibly TRBD1 (6 bases). CDR1 and CDR2 (germline): LNHDA, SQIVND (reference sequence). Trimming left V 3 bases short and J 7 bases short, with 12 bases between. The CDR3 length is 13 residues. CDR3 DNA: TGTGCCAGTAGTATCCTACAGGGTAGTGAAGCTTTCTTT. It is translated as CASSILQGSEAFF.

The V call is TRBV19, the J call TRBJ2-1; unclear D gene. V was clipped by 4 bases and J by 0 bases, with 4 bases between them. The CDR3 extends over 13 amino acids. Germline loops: CDR1 LNHDA, CDR2 SQIVND (reference sequence). CDR3 in amino acids: CASSTISYNEQFF. CDR3 nucleotides: TGTGCCAGTAGTACCATCTCCTACAATGAGCAGTTCTTC.

In its sample, this clone was seen a few times. J is TRBJ1-6 and V is TRBV19, with 10 positions matching TRBD1. The length of the CDR3 is 16 residues. CDR1 LNHDA and CDR2 SQIVND come from the germline V gene (reference sequence). V lost 3 bases to trimming and J lost 10 bases; unmatched junction nucleotides: 9. The CDR3, as DNA: TGTGCCAGTAGTATCGGAGGGACAGGGGTGGGATCACCCCTCCACTTT. Protein: CASSIGGTGVGSPLHF.

V is TRBV7-9 and J is TRBJ1-4; 7 bases are a match to TRBD1. The CDR3 is made up of 15 amino acids. The V and J ends lost 1 base and 4 bases, in that order; junction bases with no gene match: 3. Per germline, CDR1 SEHNR and CDR2 FQNEAQ (reference sequence). This CDR3 is CASSLGTGHNEKLFF. The DNA of the CDR3 is TGTGCCAGCAGCTTAGGGACAGGACATAATGAAAAACTGTTTTTT.

J is TRBJ1-5 and V is TRBV6-1; TRBD1 aligns across 7 bases. The trim removed 0 bases at V and 2 bases at J, leaving 7 bases unmatched. The CDR3 has 17 residues. CDR1 and CDR2 (germline): MNHNS, SASEGT. The CDR3 reads CASSEAEGAAGNQPQHF. The DNA of the CDR3 is TGTGCCAGCAGTGAAGCAGAGGGGGCGGCCGGCAATCAGCCCCAGCATTTT.

The chain employs TRBV7-3 and TRBJ2-3, with D unresolved. CDR3 length equals 15 residues. Germline CDR1 SGHTA, CDR2 FQGTGA. Trimming cost V 4 bases and J 3 bases, with 14 bases left between them. CDR3 region: CASSSLGARTDTQYF. CDR3 sequence (DNA): TGTGCCAGCAGCTCTCTGGGCGCGAGAACAGATACGCAGTATTTT. Complete variable domain (other parts from reference TRBV7-3 and TRBJ2-3): GAGVSQTPSNKVTEKGKYVELRCDPISGHTALYWYRQSLGQGPEFLIYFQGTGAADDSGLPNDRFFAVRPEGSVSTLKIQRTERGDSAVYLCASSSLGARTDTQYFGPGTRLTVL.

The gene calls are TRBV5-6 and TRBJ2-5, with D tentatively TRBD1 (6 bases). The CDR3 is 13 residues long. Germline assignment: CDR1 SGHDT and CDR2 YYEEEE. Trimming took off 1 base at V and 5 bases at J, with 9 bases between the two ends. CDR3 protein: CASSLTGSETQYF. DNA of the CDR3: TGTGCCAGCAGCTTGACAGGGAGTGAGACCCAGTACTTC.

The table lists this clone with a few counts. The chain has TRBV30 and TRBJ1-2; D not resolved. The CDR3 spans 11 residues. Germline assignment: CDR1 GTSNPN and CDR2 SVGIG (reference sequence). Between the trimmed V and J ends, which lost 2 bases and 8 bases, there was a span of 9 bases. DNA for the CDR3: TGTGCCTGGAGTATTTCGGAGGGCTACACCTTC. Protein: CAWSISEGYTF.

This sequence joins TRBV7-6 and TRBJ2-7; D perhaps matches TRBD1 (6 bases). The CDR3 runs to 13 residues. Trimming pared 5 bases from V and 3 bases from J, leaving 11 bases between. Germline V lookup: CDR1 SGHVS, CDR2 FNYEAQ. For the CDR3, the DNA is TGTGCCAGCAGCATGGACAGAGACTACGAGCAGTACTTC. Translated, it gives CASSMDRDYEQYF.

This clone was observed once. The chain combines TRBV5-4 with TRBJ2-2; D is possibly TRBD2 (7 bases). Germline CDR1 reads SGHNT; CDR2 reads YYREEE (reference sequence). V lost 0 bases, J lost 6 bases, and 15 bases lay in between. CDR3 size: 16 residues. CDR3 loop: CASSLGGASGAGELFF. For the CDR3, the DNA is TGTGCCAGCAGCTTGGGGGGGGCTAGCGGCGCCGGGGAGCTGTTTTTT.

The rearrangement uses TRBV19 and TRBJ1-2; D is perhaps TRBD1 (5 bases). CDR1 LNHDA and CDR2 SQIVND come from the germline V gene (reference sequence). The V end lost 3 bases, the J end lost 0 bases, and 14 bases lay between the germline ends. CDR3 size: 16 residues. CDR3 protein: CASSIHQGNSNYGYTF. As DNA, the CDR3 is TGTGCCAGTAGTATTCACCAGGGAAACTCTAACTATGGCTACACCTTC.

A note on this clone: At one of its ends the junction is not consistent with the germline gene, which may arise from a read error. The chain employs TRBV5-4 and TRBJ2-7; the D is unclear. This CDR3 is 13 amino acids long. Looked up from germline, CDR1 is SGHNT and CDR2 is YYREEE (reference sequence). CDR3 protein: CGSSSSHSYEQYF. The CDR3 coding sequence is TGTGGCAGCAGCTCCAGTCACTCCTACGAGCAGTACTTC.

This clone was seen only a few times. V gene TRBV11-3 combines with J gene TRBJ2-5, with 12 bases lining up with TRBD2. The CDR3 is 17 residues long. J gave up 4 bases and V 1 base, and 7 bases lay outside the gene matches. Germline V gene sequence: CDR1 SGHNT, CDR2 YENEEA. The CDR3 nucleotides are TGTGCCAGCAGCTTAGGACTAGCGGGGGTCCTAGGAGAGACCCAGTACTTC. Translated: CASSLGLAGVLGETQYF.

The chain recombines TRBV19 with TRBJ2-1, with TRBD1 matching 7 bases. The CDR3 extends over 14 amino acids. Germline assignment: CDR1 LNHDA and CDR2 SQIVND (reference sequence). V shed 4 bases, J shed 6 bases, and the junction held 6 bases outside the gene matches. CDR3 sequence: CASSTTGTANEQFF. The DNA of the CDR3 is TGTGCCAGTAGTACCACCGGGACAGCCAATGAGCAGTTCTTC. The entire variable domain, with the rest obtained from reference TRBV19 and TRBJ2-1, is as follows: DGGITQSPKYLFRKEGQNVTLSCEQNLNHDAMYWYRQDPGQGLRLIYYSQIVNDFQKGDIAEGYSVSREKKESFPLTVTSAQKNPTAFYLCASSTTGTANEQFFGPGTRLTVL.

The sample holds a few counts of this clone. The gene calls are TRBV13 and TRBJ2-7; 9 bases are shared with TRBD2. Germline CDR1 and CDR2: PRHDT and FYEKMQ (reference sequence). The V segment lost 1 base and the J segment 4 bases; nucleotides outside the gene matches: 5. The CDR3 covers 15 residues. The CDR3 DNA reads TGTGCCAGCAGCTTAGTCGGTAGCGGGGGTTACGAGCAGTACTTC. Its protein product is CASSLVGSGGYEQYF. Full variable domain (missing parts from reference TRBV13 and TRBJ2-7): AAGVIQSPRHLIKEKRETATLKCYPIPRHDTVYWYQQGPGQDPQFLISFYEKMQSDKGSIPDRFSAQQFSDYHSELNMSSLELGDSALYFCASSLVGSGGYEQYFGPGTRLTVT.

This clone was detected only once. The sample has other DNA sequences that encode this CDR3 too. The chain couples TRBV6-1 to TRBJ2-5; TRBD2 matches 8 bases. Germline trimming cut 5 bases from V and 4 bases from J; bases unmatched to any gene: 3. This CDR3 comprises 13 residues. Germline V lookup: CDR1 MNHNS, CDR2 SASEGT. The CDR3 spells CASSTGGRETQYF. The DNA of the CDR3 is TGTGCCAGCAGTACGGGGGGGCGAGAGACCCAGTACTTC.

The genes are TRBV4-1 and TRBJ2-1; 10 nucleotides align to TRBD1. The CDR3 is made up of 15 amino acids. The germline gives CDR1 MGHRA, CDR2 YSYEKL. Losses at the gene ends were 1 base for V and 8 bases for J; bases not matched to a gene: 5. CDR3 nucleotide sequence: TGCGCCAGCAGCCAAGGACAGGGGGCAGTCTATGAGCAGTTCTTC. Protein product: CASSQGQGAVYEQFF.

J is TRBJ1-2 and V is TRBV5-6; 10 bases map to TRBD1. The CDR3 has 14 amino acids. The V and J ends lost 6 bases and 6 bases, in that order; junction bases with no gene match: 8. Germline loops: CDR1 SGHDT, CDR2 YYEEEE. CDR3 in amino acids: CASTLDRGPDGYTF. The DNA of the CDR3 is TGTGCCAGCACTCTAGACAGGGGGCCTGATGGCTACACCTTC.

The chain joins TRBV27 to TRBJ2-6, with D maybe TRBD1 (5 bases). The CDR3 covers 16 residues. Germline V gives CDR1 MNHEY, CDR2 SMNVEV (reference sequence). V shed 0 bases and J shed 2 bases, with 8 bases lying between them. The chain's CDR3 is CASSLSKGTGANVLTF. The CDR3 DNA sequence: TGTGCCAGCAGTTTATCAAAGGGGACTGGGGCCAACGTCCTGACTTTC.

The chain is built from TRBV9 and TRBJ2-5; 9 nucleotides agree with TRBD1. The DNA end lines up better with TRBJ2-7; the J call may be wrong. Germline V CDR1 and CDR2: SGDLS, YYNGEE. CDR3 length: 15 residues. The CDR3 reads CASSLSWGQGYEQYF. In DNA form, the CDR3 reads TGTGCCAGCAGCCTCAGTTGGGGACAGGGCTACGAGCAGTACTTC.

The V call is TRBV7-2, the J call TRBJ1-2; 8 bases match TRBD1. V dropped 1 base and J dropped 2; count of bases not matched to a gene: 3. Germline-derived CDR1 and CDR2 are SGHTA and FQGNSA. The CDR3 is 15 residues long. DNA of the CDR3: TGTGCCAGCAGCTTAGTGGCAGGGGGCAACTATGGCTACACCTTC. It is translated as CASSLVAGGNYGYTF.